Below, 27 T cell receptor beta chains from the same sample are listed, as sequenced in a study of T cell clonality in common variable immunodeficiency. The table came from immunoSEQ multiplex PCR; TCRdb's copy has only in-frame clones and leaves some out. Observed are about 35,000 clones, no singletons, with the top ten taking 3.5% to 4.5%. Sample: peripheral blood mononuclear cells. The receptors derive from a person between 18 and 75 years old in good health.

In this sample, this clone turned up a few times. The read terminates 3 residues ahead of where the CDR3 ends, so the germline J gene completes it. The chain joins TRBV20-1 to TRBJ2-7; 8 bases are shared with TRBD1. Germline V gene lookup returns CDR1 DFQATT and CDR2 SNEGSKA (reference sequence). The V gene end was trimmed by 0 bases and the J gene end by 5 bases; junction bases not matched to a gene: 6. This CDR3 is built from 14 residues. The sequenced part of the CDR3 DNA is TGCAGTGCTAGAGATGCCAGGGGGCGACACGAG. Protein product: CSARDARGRHE. The whole CDR3 sequence is CSARDARGRHEQYF.

Ten or more counts support this clone. The read terminates 3 residues ahead of where the CDR3 ends, so the germline J gene completes it. The V call is TRBV28, the J call TRBJ2-3, with 7 positions matching TRBD2. This CDR3 spans 12 amino acids. Germline trimming cut 4 bases from V and 5 bases from J; bases unmatched to any gene: 0. Germline V gene sequence: CDR1 MDHEN, CDR2 SYDVKM. CDR3 amino acids: CASSWGGDTQYF. The sequenced CDR3 bases are TGTGCCAGCAGTTGGGGGGGAGATACG. Supplemented by reference TRBV28 and TRBJ2-3, the full variable domain reads DVKVTQSSRYLVKRTGEKVFLECVQDMDHENMFWYRQDPGLGLRLIYFSYDVKMKEKGDIPEGYSVSREKKERFSLILESASTNQTSMYLCASSWGGDTQYFGPGTRLTVL.

This clone showed up many times. Sequencing ends 3 residues short of the CDR3 end; the germline J gene provides the rest. This rearrangement joins TRBV6-4 to TRBJ1-1; D gene ambiguous. The CDR3 length is 13 residues. Between the trimmed V and J ends, which lost 2 bases and 1 base, there was a span of 5 bases. The germline gives CDR1 MRHNA, CDR2 SNTAGT. CDR3 sequence reads: CASSDQENTEAFF. CDR3 DNA (partial): TGTGCCAGCAGTGACCAGGAGAACACTGAA.

This clone was detected only a few times. The observed sequence ends 3 residues before the CDR3 terminus, with the missing tail filled in from the germline J gene. This chain joins TRBV7-3 and TRBJ2-1, with 11 bases fitting TRBD2. This CDR3 is built from 16 residues. CDR1 is SGHTA, CDR2 FQGTGA, per germline. V shed 0 bases, J shed 7 bases, and the junction held 5 bases outside the gene matches. CDR3 amino acids: CASSLTGTSGKNEQFF. Incomplete CDR3 DNA: TGTGCCAGCAGCTTAACCGGGACTAGCGGCAAAAATGAG.

This clone came up many times. The read stops 3 residues short of the end of the CDR3; the missing end is completed from the germline J gene. The chain joins TRBV19 to TRBJ1-1; D is perhaps TRBD1 (5 bases). The CDR3 extends over 14 amino acids. Germline CDR1 and CDR2: LNHDA and SQIVND (reference sequence). Trimming pared 7 bases from V and 5 bases from J, leaving 17 bases between. The CDR3 spells CASKVREGKTEAFF. The CDR3 DNA, read in part, is TGTGCCAGTAAAGTCAGGGAAGGGAAGACTGAA.

This clone was counted ten times or more. The CDR3 DNA, read in part, is TGTGCCAGCAGTACTGACAGTTACTATGGC. This codes for CASSTDSYYG. The whole CDR3 sequence is CASSTDSYYGYTF. The chain carries TRBV6-4 and TRBJ1-2, with a possible D match to TRBD1 (5 bases). The CDR3 end falls 3 residues outside the read, so it is completed with the germline J gene. The V and J ends lost 5 bases and 3 bases respectively, with 10 bases between them. The CDR3 extends over 13 amino acids. The V gene's germline CDR1 is MRHNA and CDR2 SNTAGT.

This clone was recorded many times. The read is 3 residues too short to cover the CDR3 end, so that end is filled in from the germline J gene. The rearrangement joins TRBV9 to TRBJ2-6; 7 bases agree with TRBD1. Trimming took 0 bases from V and 4 from J; bases not matched to a gene: 10. CDR3 length: 18 amino acids. The germline CDR1 and CDR2 sequences are SGDLS and YYNGEE. The CDR3 is CASSVERTGTAGANVLTF. CDR3 bases read: TGTGCCAGCAGCGTAGAGAGGACCGGGACAGCCGGGGCCAACGTC.

This clone was seen ten or more times. Sequencing ends 3 residues short of the CDR3 end; the germline J gene provides the rest. V is TRBV5-1 and J is TRBJ2-2; 12 nucleotides align to TRBD2. Looked up from germline, CDR1 is SGHRS and CDR2 is YFSETQ. The CDR3 consists of 16 residues. V gave up 3 bases and J gave up 6 bases; unmatched junction bases: 6. The sequenced CDR3 bases are TGCGCCAGCAGCTGGACTAGCGGGGATGGTTCCGGGGAG. Translation: CASSWTSGDGSGE. The full CDR3 reads CASSWTSGDGSGELFF.

A word on this clone: This could be a read error, since a much larger clone is one nucleotide away. The read stops 3 residues short of the end of the CDR3; the missing end is completed from the germline J gene. The chain couples TRBV5-1 to TRBJ2-5; TRBD2 matches 8 bases. CDR1 SGHRS and CDR2 YFSETQ come from the germline V gene. J lost 1 base, V lost 0 bases, and 2 bases had no gene match. This CDR3 has 15 residues. CDR3 sequence: CASSLGLAGQETQYF. Partial CDR3 DNA: TGCGCCAGCAGCTTGGGTCTAGCGGGCCAAGAGACC. Variable domain in full (rest from reference TRBV5-1 and TRBJ2-5): KAGVTQTPRYLIKTRGQQVTLSCSPISGHRSVSWYQQTPGQGLQFLFEYFSETQRNKGNFPGRFSGRQFSNSRSEMNVSTLELGDSALYLCASSLGLAGQETQYFGPGTRLLVL.

This clone was found many times. Coverage ceases 3 residues before the CDR3 finishes, and the germline J gene fills in the end. The sample carries other DNA sequences with the same CDR3. The gene calls are TRBV19 and TRBJ1-2; a possible D gene is TRBD1 (5 bases). Germline CDR1 is LNHDA and CDR2 is SQIVND (reference sequence). This CDR3 has 12 amino acids. V gave up 7 bases and J gave up 7 bases, with 13 bases separating them. Incomplete CDR3 DNA: TGTGCCAGTACCCCCGCGGGGACTGGC. Protein: CASTPAGTG. Given in full, the CDR3 is CASTPAGTGYTF.

This clone was counted between two and nine times. The DNA ends 3 residues before the CDR3 does, and the rest of the CDR3 is filled in from the germline J gene. This chain joins TRBV19 and TRBJ1-4, with TRBD1 matching 9 bases. The CDR3 is made up of 17 amino acids. Germline V lookup: CDR1 LNHDA, CDR2 SQIVND (reference sequence). Trimming removed 5 bases from V and 3 bases from J; junction bases left unmatched: 10. The CDR3 DNA, read in part, is TGTGCCAGTAGTCCCTCCGTACAGGGGGCGGCTAATGAAAAA. Translation gives CASSPSVQGAANEK. The entire CDR3 reads CASSPSVQGAANEKLFF. The full variable domain, completed using reference TRBV19 and TRBJ1-4, is DGGITQSPKYLFRKEGQNVTLSCEQNLNHDAMYWYRQDPGQGLRLIYYSQIVNDFQKGDIAEGYSVSREKKESFPLTVTSAQKNPTAFYLCASSPSVQGAANEKLFFGSGTQLSVL.

This clone came up many times. Coverage ceases 3 residues before the CDR3 finishes, and the germline J gene fills in the end. The chain uses TRBV20-1 and TRBJ2-2; 7 bases align to TRBD2. CDR3 size: 15 residues. V lost 2 bases, J lost 1 base, and 4 bases stayed unmatched. Germline V gene lookup returns CDR1 DFQATT and CDR2 SNEGSKA (reference sequence). CDR3 residues: CSARIASGNTGELFF. The CDR3 DNA, read in part, is TGCAGTGCTAGAATCGCTAGCGGGAACACCGGGGAG.

As regards this clone: A much larger clonotype is one base distant, so this may be a read error. From the germline J gene comes the end of the CDR3, since the read stops 3 residues before it. The chain joins TRBV2 to TRBJ2-5, with TRBD2 matching over 13 bases. Germline V gene sequence: CDR1 SNHLY, CDR2 FYNNEI. The CDR3 runs to 16 residues. Here the CDR3 reads CASSEARLAGGYTQYF. CDR3 bases read: TGTGCCAGCAGTGAAGCTAGACTAGCGGGGGGCTATACC.

This clone was seen ten or more times. The missing CDR3 end, 3 residues past where the read stops, is filled in from the germline J gene. The rearrangement links TRBV20-1 to TRBJ1-1; 10 bases align to TRBD1. This CDR3 contains 14 residues. With V trimmed by 3 bases and J by 4 bases, 5 bases remained unmatched. The germline CDR1 and CDR2 sequences are DFQATT and SNEGSKA (reference sequence). CDR3 bases read: TGCAGTGCTAGGGCGGGACAGGGGCGCACTGAA. It encodes CSARAGQGRTE. The whole CDR3 sequence is CSARAGQGRTEAFF.

There are a few counts of this clone. The read comes to an end 3 residues before the CDR3 does, leaving the germline J gene to fill in the end. V usage is TRBV7-2 and J usage is TRBJ2-4, with D possibly being TRBD1 or TRBD2 (5 bases each). The CDR3 is made up of 15 amino acids. Germline V CDR1 and CDR2: SGHTA, FQGNSA. The CDR3 DNA, read in part, is TGTGCCAGCAGCTTAGCCGGGAAACCCCTAAGGGGT. This sequence encodes CASSLAGKPLRG. The full-length CDR3 reads as CASSLAGKPLRGQYF.

This clone showed up many times. The read gets to within 3 residues of the CDR3 end, and the germline J gene fills in the rest. The chain uses TRBV2 and TRBJ1-6, with 7 positions matching TRBD1. Per germline, CDR1 SNHLY and CDR2 FYNNEI. Trimming cost V 9 bases and J 9 bases; bases outside gene matches: 11. This CDR3 has 14 residues. Here the CDR3 reads CARARTGQGSPLHF. Incomplete CDR3 DNA: TGTGCCAGGGCGAGGACAGGCCAGGGTTCACCC.

This clone was detected a few times. The CDR3 extends 3 residues past the end of the read, so its final part is completed from the germline J gene. This rearrangement joins TRBV19 to TRBJ1-2; possible D gene TRBD1, 5 bases. The germline gives CDR1 LNHDA, CDR2 SQIVND (reference sequence). The CDR3 totals 15 residues. The part of the CDR3 DNA that was read is TGTGCCAGTAGTCCCCAGCGATGGGGCTCCTACGAC. It codes for CASSPQRWGSYD. From start to end, the CDR3 is CASSPQRWGSYDYTF.

This clone was recorded at least ten times. Read sequence stops 3 residues before the CDR3 end, and the germline J gene provides the missing end. V is TRBV20-1 and J is TRBJ2-2; possibly TRBD1 for D (5 bases). Looked up from germline, CDR1 is DFQATT and CDR2 is SNEGSKA (reference sequence). CDR3 length equals 14 residues. Trimming took 3 bases from V and 7 from J, leaving 15 bases between them. The CDR3 DNA, read in part, is TGCAGTGCTAGGGAACAGGAAACCGGCGGGGAG. As protein: CSAREQETGGE. The full CDR3 protein is CSAREQETGGELFF.

This clone has a count of ten or more. The CDR3 end is not reached by the read, which stops 3 residues before it; the germline J gene fills it in. The J gene is TRBJ2-7, the V gene TRBV6-1, with 9 nucleotides matching TRBD1. Germline CDR1 reads MNHNS; CDR2 reads SASEGT. This CDR3 is built from 16 residues. J gave up 3 bases and V 4 bases, and 10 bases lay outside the gene matches. The CDR3 DNA, read in part, is TGTGCCAGCAGTGGGGGACGGGACAGGGCCCTCTACGAG. Encoded protein: CASSGGRDRALYE. The whole CDR3 sequence is CASSGGRDRALYEQYF.

This clone was observed many times. The missing CDR3 end, 3 residues past where the read stops, is filled in from the germline J gene. The chain joins TRBV3-1 (or the pseudogene TRBV3-2) to TRBJ2-1; D perhaps matches TRBD2 (5 bases). Germline CDR1 reads LGHDT; CDR2 reads YNNKEL (reference sequence). The ends were cut back, 2 bases at V and 9 bases at J, with 11 bases in the middle. This CDR3 is built from 13 residues. CDR3 DNA (partial): TGTGCCAGCAGCCAACTCCTAGCTTCTGAG. Translation gives CASSQLLASE. The whole CDR3 is CASSQLLASEQFF.

This clone showed up just a few times. CDR3 DNA, as far as it was read: TGTGCCAGCAGCGGGGGGGGGTATGGC. This gives the protein CASSGGGYG. The CDR3 in full is CASSGGGYGYTF. The rearrangement uses TRBV7-9 and TRBJ1-2, with D possibly TRBD1 on 5 matching bases. Read data end 3 residues before the CDR3 end; the end is taken from the germline J gene. V was trimmed by 5 bases and J by 5 bases, leaving 9 bases between them. CDR3 size: 12 residues. Germline values: CDR1 SEHNR, CDR2 FQNEAQ (reference sequence).

In its sample, this clone was seen a few times. From the germline J gene comes the end of the CDR3, since the read stops 3 residues before it. The rearrangement joins TRBV5-1 to TRBJ2-1; 8 bases line up with TRBD1. The CDR3 sequence is 15 residues long. CDR1 is SGHRS, CDR2 YFSETQ, per germline. The ends lost 0 bases at V and 8 bases at J; junction bases unmatched: 7. The CDR3 here is CASSLGTGSRDEQFF. The part of the CDR3 DNA that was read is TGCGCCAGCAGCTTGGGGACAGGGTCAAGGGATGAG. Looking up the rest from reference TRBV5-1 and TRBJ2-1 gives the full variable domain: KAGVTQTPRYLIKTRGQQVTLSCSPISGHRSVSWYQQTPGQGLQFLFEYFSETQRNKGNFPGRFSGRQFSNSRSEMNVSTLELGDSALYLCASSLGTGSRDEQFFGPGTRLTVL.

This clone was counted between two and nine times. CDR3 DNA, as far as it was read: TGTGCCAGCAGCTTGTGGACCCTAGCCTACGAG. The encoded protein is CASSLWTLAYE. The CDR3 in full is CASSLWTLAYEAFF. The chain carries TRBV7-9 and TRBJ1-1; unclear D gene. The read halts 3 residues ahead of the CDR3 end, with the missing end drawn from the germline J gene. This CDR3 has 14 amino acids. Germline loops: CDR1 SEHNR, CDR2 FQNEAQ (reference sequence). Full variable domain (rest looked up from reference TRBV7-9 and TRBJ1-1): DTGVSQNPRHKITKRGQNVTFRCDPISEHNRLYWYRQTLGQGPEFLTYFQNEAQLEKSRLLSDRFSAERPKGSFSTLEIQRTEQGDSAMYLCASSLWTLAYEAFFGQGTRLTVV.

Comment on this clone: Read sequence stops 3 residues before the CDR3 end, and the germline J gene provides the missing end. The rearrangement joins TRBV2 to TRBJ1-1; 8 bases fit TRBD1. Germline V lookup: CDR1 SNHLY, CDR2 FYNNEI. The V segment lost 6 bases and the J segment 5 bases; nucleotides outside the gene matches: 5. This CDR3 has 13 residues. CDR3 DNA, as far as it was read: TGTGCCAGCAGGCAGGGGGCAGAGACTGAA. Its protein is CASRQGAETE. The CDR3 in its entirety is CASRQGAETEAFF.

This clone was detected ten times or more. The read ends 3 residues early relative to the CDR3; the germline J gene fills the gap. V usage is TRBV18 and J usage is TRBJ1-1; 8 bases are a match to TRBD1. This CDR3 spans 14 amino acids. The germline CDR1 and CDR2 sequences are KGHSH and LQKENI. The part of the CDR3 DNA that was read is TGTGCCAGCTCACCGCCGGGACAGGAGGGGGAA. This codes for CASSPPGQEGE. From start to end, the CDR3 is CASSPPGQEGEAFF.

With respect to this clone: The read is 3 residues too short to cover the CDR3 end, so that end is filled in from the germline J gene. This chain connects TRBV11-2 to TRBJ2-7; no definite D call. The CDR3 consists of 11 residues. Germline CDR1 reads SGHAT; CDR2 reads FQNNGV. With 5 bases removed from V and 3 bases from J, the gap between germline ends came to 5 bases. The sequenced CDR3 bases are TGTGCCAGCAGCCTACTCTACGAG. As protein: CASSLLYE. The whole CDR3 is CASSLLYEQYF.

This clone has ten or more counts. The CDR3 extends 3 residues past the end of the read, so its final part is completed from the germline J gene. The chain links TRBV7-2 to TRBJ2-3; no reliable D call. The CDR3 loop spans 13 amino acids. Deletions cut 4 bases from V and 6 bases from J, with 11 bases between. Germline CDR1 SGHTA, CDR2 FQGNSA. The CDR3 is CASSSRHSDTQYF. CDR3 bases read: TGTGCCAGCAGCTCCAGACATTCGGATACG.